This T cell receptor beta chain was recovered during a study of blood T cell repertoires in COVID-19. Produced via immunoSEQ multiplex PCR; TCRdb's table is partial and in-frame only. Here the sample spans around 620,000 clones, about 90% being singletons. Germline V gives CDR1 LNHDA, CDR2 SQIVND (reference sequence). The CDR3 has 17 amino acids. The V segment lost 6 bases and the J segment 0 bases; nucleotides outside the gene matches: 6. The clonotype comes from a young woman with acute or convalescent COVID-19. The sequenced sample was peripheral blood. The chain uses TRBV19 and TRBJ2-6, with TRBD1 matching 9 bases. The CDR3 coding sequence is TGTGCCAGTAGAAGGGACAGGGTCAGCTCTGGGGCCAACGTCCTGACTTTC. This codes for CASRRDRVSSGANVLTF.